This TCR beta chain was profiled in a study of cytomegalovirus exposure and HLA in healthy donors. Whole-study context: The Caucasian-associated ancestry cluster contained about 80% of the approximately 390 genotyped donors. General study findings and limits: There were several of the most significant clusters that appeared linked to common viral pathogens in a later analysis. Being productive about 87% or about 30% of the time was typical of most TCR beta V segments in an earlier analysis.

The primer mix had 60 Vbeta and 13 Jbeta primers. The data were produced by immunoSEQ multiplex PCR, yet TCRdb's version contains in-frame clones alone and is incomplete. The data contain about 170,000 clones, around 85% of them singletons. CDR1 is SGHNT, CDR2 YYREEE, per germline (reference sequence). The CDR3 covers 13 residues. The V gene lost 2 bases and the J gene lost 5 bases, with 7 bases spanning the gap. Comments on this clone: Its antigen is not identified.

Specimen: PBMCs. The sequence was collected from a male donor in good health and CMV-seronegative. This chain connects TRBV5-4 to TRBJ1-4, with D maybe TRBD1 (5 bases). Here the CDR3 DNA reads TGTGCCAGCAGCTTTCGGGGGAATGAAAAACTGTTTTTT. This translates into CASSFRGNEKLFF.